The subject of this entry is one TCR beta chain. Some clones are missing from TCRdb's copy, which holds only in-frame ones; the method was immunoSEQ multiplex PCR. The data contain about 95,000 clones, 70% to 75% of them singletons. The CDR3 has 15 residues. The germline CDR1 and CDR2 sequences are MNHEY and SMNVEV (reference sequence). Trimming took 8 bases from V and 0 from J, leaving 14 bases between them. These data are taken from a study of CD8 T cell repertoires and HIV-1 epitope variants. Overall study: Controls included no peptide, Ebola AY9 epitope, and a CMV, EBV, flu pool. Tested: three Gag epitope families, Nef HW9 and YT9.

The receptor was derived from a male donor with HIV. V and J are TRBV27 and TRBJ2-1, with a possible D match to TRBD1 (5 bases). Sequenced input: uncultured baseline CD8+ T cells from peripheral blood mononuclear cells (PBMCs). CDR3 nucleotide sequence: TGTGCCAGCGGTATAAGGGGTTACTCCTACAATGAGCAGTTCTTC. Residues: CASGIRGYSYNEQFF.